One sample yielded the 10 T cell receptor beta chains listed below, sequenced in a study of cytomegalovirus exposure and HLA in healthy donors. Primers included in the PCR were 60 Vbeta and 13 Jbeta primers. Some clones are missing from TCRdb's copy, which holds only in-frame ones; the method was immunoSEQ multiplex PCR. The sample has some 100,000 clones, roughly 70% seen once. Source material: PBMCs. All receptors derive from a man aged 45-65 years in good health and CMV-seronegative.

The rearrangement uses TRBV28 and TRBJ1-4; no clear D gene. The V end was cut by 11 bases, the J end by 8 bases, with 21 bases between. The length of the CDR3 is 14 residues. The germline V gene has CDR1 MDHEN and CDR2 SYDVKM. The CDR3 is CASNGLPPDEKLFF. The DNA of the CDR3 is TGTGCCTCCAACGGGTTACCGCCAGACGAAAAACTGTTTTTT.

The table lists this clone with a count of one. J is TRBJ2-5 and V is TRBV10-3, with a weak D call TRBD2 (5 bases). V was trimmed by 6 bases and J by 1 base, leaving 21 bases between them. CDR3 length equals 17 residues. Germline CDR1 is ENHRY and CDR2 is SYGVKD. The CDR3 DNA sequence: TGTGCCATCAGGGAAACCGGGTCAGGAGGCACCCAAGAGACCCAGTACTTC. It specifies CAIRETGSGGTQETQYF.

This chain's CDR3 is CASLVGGNQPQHF. CDR3 DNA sequence: TGTGCCAGCCTCGTAGGAGGCAATCAGCCCCAGCATTTT. The chain employs TRBV6-1 and TRBJ1-5; D not resolved. Per the germline V gene, CDR1 is MNHNS and CDR2 is SASEGT. This CDR3 contains 13 residues. V was pared by 8 bases and J by 2 bases, with 10 bases between.

This clone has just a few counts. The chain is built from TRBV18 and TRBJ2-3; possible D gene TRBD1, 6 bases. Trimming removed 3 bases from V and 1 base from J, with 11 bases in between. The CDR3 spans 15 residues. Germline V gene data show CDR1 as KGHSH and CDR2 as LQKENI. CDR3 sequence reads: CASSPAGDRTDTQYF. CDR3 DNA: TGTGCCAGCTCACCCGCAGGGGACCGCACAGATACGCAGTATTTT.

This clone was detected a few times. V gene TRBV6-5 combines with J gene TRBJ2-7; 7 nucleotides agree with TRBD2. With V trimmed by 5 bases and J by 0 bases, 7 bases remained unmatched. In germline, CDR1 is MNHEY, CDR2 SVGAGI. This CDR3 has 15 amino acids. CDR3: CASSRQASGSYEQYF. The CDR3 DNA follows: TGTGCCAGCAGTCGCCAAGCTAGCGGCTCCTACGAGCAGTACTTC.

The chain uses TRBV6-5 and TRBJ2-7, with 12 bases that match TRBD1. J lost 4 bases, V lost 6 bases, and 4 bases had no gene match. The CDR3 totals 14 residues. Germline lookup yields CDR1 MNHEY and CDR2 SVGAGI. The CDR3 bases are TGTGCCAGCAGACGGGACAGGGGGCAATACGAGCAGTACTTC. Translation: CASRRDRGQYEQYF.

The CDR3 sequence: CASSSTGSPDNEQFF. Here the CDR3 DNA reads TGCGCCAGCAGCTCAACAGGGTCTCCGGACAATGAGCAGTTCTTC. The chain has TRBV5-1 and TRBJ2-1, with a weak D call TRBD1 (6 bases). CDR3 length: 15 amino acids. The germline V gene encodes CDR1 SGHRS and CDR2 YFSETQ. V dropped 3 bases and J dropped 5 bases, with 15 bases sitting between them.

The genes are TRBV28 and TRBJ1-2; TRBD1 matches at 8 bases. V gave up 4 bases and J gave up 8 bases; unmatched junction bases: 6. CDR3 length equals 13 residues. Germline CDR1 is MDHEN and CDR2 is SYDVKM. CDR3 residues: CASSWGDRRGYTF. The CDR3, as DNA: TGTGCCAGCAGTTGGGGGGACAGGCGAGGCTACACCTTC.

This chain uses TRBV6-4 with TRBJ1-5; no firm D call. In germline, CDR1 is MRHNA, CDR2 SNTAGT. V was shortened by 2 bases and J by 4 bases, with 18 bases between the two germline ends. The length of the CDR3 is 17 residues. CDR3 nucleotide sequence: TGTGCCAGCAGTGACCCGAGGGAGGCCGACCCTAATCAGCCCCAGCATTTT. Encoded protein: CASSDPREADPNQPQHF.

V is TRBV9 and J is TRBJ1-2; the D gene is possibly TRBD1 (5 bases). In germline, CDR1 is SGDLS, CDR2 YYNGEE. This CDR3 is built from 16 residues. With 3 bases removed from V and 6 bases from J, the gap between germline ends came to 21 bases. The CDR3 DNA reads TGTGCCAGCAGCGGTGACGTAGGGGAAAGGATCCATGGCTACACCTTC. It codes for CASSGDVGERIHGYTF.